Below, 26 T cell receptor beta chains from the same sample are listed, as sequenced in a study of CD8 T cells in ankylosing spondylitis. TCRdb reprocessed the 5' RACE reads with MiXCR, giving one entry per CDR3 protein. The sample has a few hundred thousand distinct CDR3 sequences; under 25% are singletons. The source material was blood, either unsorted or a sorted T cell fraction (not recorded which). The receptors come from a female donor with ankylosing spondylitis or in good health (not recorded which).

This chain uses TRBV7-2 with TRBJ2-1; perhaps TRBD2 as D (6 bases). The V end was cut by 5 bases, the J end by 8 bases, with 16 bases between. The CDR3 is 14 residues long. Germline CDR1 SGHTA, CDR2 FQGNSA. The CDR3 protein is CASSPHAGWDEQFF. CDR3 in DNA: TGTGCCAGCAGCCCTCATGCGGGGTGGGATGAGCAGTTCTTC.

In this sample, this clonotype turned up many times. This chain connects TRBV7-2 to TRBJ2-5; TRBD2 agrees at 7 bases. The CDR3 loop spans 15 amino acids. Germline values: CDR1 SGHTA, CDR2 FQGNSA. The V gene end was trimmed by 2 bases and the J gene end by 5 bases; junction bases not matched to a gene: 8. CDR3 DNA sequence: TGTGCCAGCAGCTTAAGGTCGGGAGGTAGGGAGACCCAGTACTTC. Its translation is CASSLRSGGRETQYF.

This clonotype was recorded many times. The chain carries TRBV7-2 and TRBJ2-7; possibly TRBD2 for D (6 bases). V shed 6 bases and J shed 2 bases, with 11 bases lying between them. The germline V gene encodes CDR1 SGHTA and CDR2 FQGNSA. The CDR3 covers 13 residues. For the CDR3, the DNA is TGTGCCAGCAGTTTTAGCGGTGCCTACGAGCAGTACTTC. The encoded protein is CASSFSGAYEQYF.

The sample holds a few counts of this clonotype. The gene calls are TRBV9 and TRBJ2-2; TRBD2 might be the D (5 bases). From germline, CDR1 is SGDLS and CDR2 YYNGEE. The CDR3 contains 15 residues. V lost 0 bases and J lost 2, with 8 bases in between. The CDR3 DNA sequence: TGTGCCAGCAGCGTAGATGGGAGCAACACCGGGGAGCTGTTTTTT. Its translation: CASSVDGSNTGELFF.

The rearrangement links TRBV10-2 to TRBJ2-5, with 7 bases that match TRBD2. The trim removed 7 bases at V and 5 bases at J, leaving 10 bases unmatched. Germline-derived CDR1 and CDR2 are WSHSY and SAAADI. The CDR3 has 14 residues. CDR3 sequence (DNA): TGCGCCAGCATGTTACAACTAGCGCGCGAGACCCAGTACTTC. This translates into CASMLQLARETQYF.

V is TRBV7-3 and J is TRBJ2-3; TRBD2 aligns across 8 bases. V dropped 5 bases and J dropped 2; count of bases not matched to a gene: 12. This CDR3 is built from 17 residues. Looked up from germline, CDR1 is SGHTA and CDR2 is FQGTGA. The CDR3 bases are TGTGCCAGCAGCCCGAGGGTACCGGGAGGGATCACAGATACGCAGTATTTT. Its translation: CASSPRVPGGITDTQYF.

This clonotype occurred many times. The CDR3 loop reads CSAIGQGSHEQFF. In DNA, the CDR3 is TGCAGTGCTATAGGGCAAGGCTCGCATGAGCAGTTCTTC. This chain links TRBV20-1 with TRBJ2-1; D is unclear. The CDR3 sequence is 13 residues long. The germline V gene has CDR1 DFQATT and CDR2 SNEGSKA (reference sequence). V was pared by 4 bases and J by 8 bases, with 15 bases between.

The V call is TRBV5-6, the J call TRBJ2-1; the D gene is possibly TRBD2 (6 bases). Trimming removed 6 bases from V and 9 bases from J, with 19 bases in between. This CDR3 contains 14 residues. The germline gives CDR1 SGHDT, CDR2 YYEEEE. CDR3 coding DNA: TGTGCCAGCACCCGGGGGTTATACAACACTGAGCAGTTCTTC. It translates to CASTRGLYNTEQFF.

By frequency in the sample, this clonotype is medium-sized (0.01 to 0.1%). The chain couples TRBV12-3 or TRBV12-4 to TRBJ2-1, with D maybe TRBD2 (6 bases). V lost 6 bases to trimming and J lost 9 bases, with 9 bases between them. The CDR3 length is 11 residues. CDR3 nucleotides: TGTGCCAGCAGCCCCGGGGGTGAGCAGTTCTTC. Translating it yields CASSPGGEQFF.

V and J are TRBV20-1 and TRBJ2-7; 8 bases line up with TRBD2. CDR1 and CDR2 from the germline V gene are DFQATT and SNEGSKA (reference sequence). With V trimmed by 7 bases and J by 0 bases, 5 bases remained unmatched. The CDR3 contains 13 residues. The CDR3 is CSGIAGYSYEQYF. DNA for the CDR3: TGCAGTGGAATAGCGGGATACTCCTACGAGCAGTACTTC.

In its sample, this clonotype was seen many times. The genes are TRBV11-2 and TRBJ2-5; a possible D gene is TRBD1 (5 bases). CDR3 length: 13 amino acids. Germline V gives CDR1 SGHAT, CDR2 FQNNGV. Trimming removed 2 bases from V and 4 bases from J, with 8 bases in between. CDR3 nucleotides: TGTGCCAGCAGCTTACAGGGTTTAGAGACCCAGTACTTC. As protein: CASSLQGLETQYF. Drawing the rest from reference TRBV11-2 and TRBJ2-5, the complete variable domain is EAGVAQSPRYKIIEKRQSVAFWCNPISGHATLYWYQQILGQGPKLLIQFQNNGVVDDSQLPKDRFSAERLKGVDSTLKIQPAKLEDSAVYLCASSLQGLETQYFGPGTRLLVL.

This clonotype was detected a few times. V is TRBV10-3 and J is TRBJ2-7; D is ambiguous. The germline V and J ends were trimmed by 0 bases and 6 bases, with 15 bases remaining between them. This CDR3 is 15 amino acids long. Germline CDR1 reads ENHRY; CDR2 reads SYGVKD. CDR3 coding DNA: TGTGCCATCAGTGAGTCGAGGTCGGCCCCCTCCGAGCAGTACTTC. Translating it yields CAISESRSAPSEQYF.

This clonotype has a handful of counts. This chain uses TRBV6-5 with TRBJ1-3; 7 bases are shared with TRBD1. V dropped 3 bases and J dropped 2; count of bases not matched to a gene: 7. This CDR3 is 16 amino acids long. Germline CDR1 is MNHEY and CDR2 is SVGAGI. This CDR3 is CASSYGEQGTGNTIYF. CDR3 nucleotides: TGTGCCAGCAGTTATGGGGAACAGGGGACTGGAAACACCATATATTTT.

This clonotype turned up a few times. V and J are TRBV6-1 and TRBJ1-1; D is ambiguous. The CDR3 extends over 13 amino acids. V was trimmed by 3 bases and J by 4 bases, leaving 9 bases between them. Germline loops: CDR1 MNHNS, CDR2 SASEGT. CDR3: CASSDFSGTEAFF. DNA of the CDR3: TGTGCCAGCAGTGATTTCAGTGGCACTGAAGCTTTCTTT.

The chain has TRBV20-1 and TRBJ2-5, with D perhaps assigned TRBD1 or TRBD2 (6 bases each). This CDR3 comprises 13 residues. Germline V gene data show CDR1 as DFQATT and CDR2 as SNEGSKA (reference sequence). With 4 bases removed from V and 2 bases from J, the gap between germline ends came to 11 bases. This CDR3 reads CSATTGTQETQYF. For the CDR3, the DNA is TGCAGTGCTACCACAGGGACTCAAGAGACCCAGTACTTC.

In this sample, this clonotype turned up a few times. The gene calls are TRBV7-9 and TRBJ2-2, with a possible D match to TRBD2 (5 bases). V lost 8 bases to trimming and J lost 8 bases, with 21 bases between them. The CDR3 totals 15 residues. Germline CDR1 and CDR2: SEHNR and FQNEAQ (reference sequence). CDR3 amino acids: CASSEGSASAGELFF. The CDR3, as DNA: TGTGCCAGCTCAGAGGGTAGCGCCAGCGCGGGGGAGCTGTTTTTT.

The table lists this clonotype with a few counts. V usage is TRBV6-1 and J usage is TRBJ2-7; TRBD1 matches 9 bases. The length of the CDR3 is 16 residues. J lost 0 bases, V lost 5 bases, and 8 bases had no gene match. Germline CDR1 reads MNHNS; CDR2 reads SASEGT. CDR3 bases: TGTGCCAGCAGTCCCACCGGGACAGGGACCTCCTACGAGCAGTACTTC. This sequence encodes CASSPTGTGTSYEQYF.

This CDR3 is CASSLQSKSYEQYF. The CDR3 DNA follows: TGTGCCAGCAGCCTCCAGTCTAAATCCTACGAGCAGTACTTC. This chain connects TRBV5-5 to TRBJ2-7; D is undetermined. The germline V and J ends were trimmed by 4 bases and 1 base, with 12 bases remaining between them. Looked up from germline, CDR1 is SGHKS and CDR2 is YYEKEE (reference sequence). CDR3 length: 14 residues.

The table lists this clonotype with many counts. The rearrangement links TRBV12-3 or TRBV12-4 to TRBJ1-5; D uncertain. V lost 7 bases to trimming and J lost 5 bases, with 12 bases between them. The CDR3 contains 13 residues. The chain's CDR3 is CASTNPGYQPQHF. In DNA form, the CDR3 reads TGTGCCAGCACCAACCCGGGGTATCAGCCCCAGCATTTT.

J is TRBJ1-4 and V is TRBV6-5; 7 bases align to TRBD1. Trimming took 2 bases from V and 0 from J; bases not matched to a gene: 3. The germline V gene encodes CDR1 MNHEY and CDR2 SVGAGI. The CDR3 runs to 16 residues. Here the CDR3 DNA reads TGTGCCAGCAGTTACCTCGGACAGGCAACTAATGAAAAACTGTTTTTT. The encoded protein is CASSYLGQATNEKLFF.

Only a few counts were recorded for this clonotype. This chain connects TRBV7-9 to TRBJ1-1; the match to TRBD1 covers 7 bases. The CDR3 consists of 15 residues. With V trimmed by 5 bases and J by 5 bases, 11 bases remained unmatched. Per germline, CDR1 SEHNR and CDR2 FQNEAQ (reference sequence). The CDR3 here is CASSEKNRGGTEAFF. The CDR3 DNA is TGTGCCAGCAGCGAAAAAAACAGGGGCGGAACTGAAGCTTTCTTT.

This clonotype was recorded a few times. The chain joins TRBV12-3 or TRBV12-4 to TRBJ2-4; 8 positions agree with TRBD1. The CDR3 totals 18 residues. V lost 6 bases and J lost 0; bases outside the gene matches: 13. DNA of the CDR3: TGTGCCAGCAGCGCGACAGGGGCGCGACTTCTAGCCAAAAACATTCAGTACTTC. This gives the protein CASSATGARLLAKNIQYF.

The DNA for the CDR3 is TGCAGTGCTCTCTTTAGCACAGATACGCAGTATTTT. The encoded protein is CSALFSTDTQYF. The chain uses TRBV20-1 and TRBJ2-3; no reliable D call. Germline CDR1 and CDR2: DFQATT and SNEGSKA (reference sequence). V lost 5 bases and J lost 0, with 6 bases in between. This CDR3 region has 12 residues.

This clonotype has a count of ten or more. V usage is TRBV20-1 and J usage is TRBJ2-3; D is unresolved. V lost 4 bases, J lost 1 base, and 12 bases lay in between. The CDR3 contains 14 residues. Germline V CDR1 and CDR2: DFQATT, SNEGSKA (reference sequence). CDR3 coding DNA: TGCAGTGCTACCAAGGCCGGCCGCACAGATACGCAGTATTTT. As protein: CSATKAGRTDTQYF.

This clonotype was seen a few times. V and J are TRBV11-2 and TRBJ1-4; no clear D gene. In germline, CDR1 is SGHAT, CDR2 FQNNGV. The V and J ends lost 3 bases and 7 bases respectively, with 15 bases between them. This CDR3 region has 15 residues. The CDR3, as DNA: TGTGCCAGCAGCTTTATAGGTCTTTCGGGTGAAAAACTGTTTTTT. It yields the protein CASSFIGLSGEKLFF.

In its sample, this clonotype was seen many times. The V call is TRBV12-3 or TRBV12-4, the J call TRBJ1-2; D is possibly TRBD1 (5 bases). The V and J ends lost 3 bases and 6 bases respectively, with 8 bases between them. The CDR3 runs to 12 residues. The CDR3 bases are TGTGCCAGCAGTTTCAGGGTTAATGGCTACACCTTC. It is translated as CASSFRVNGYTF.